Following are 3 T cell receptor beta chains from one sample sequenced in a study of CD8 T cells in Susac syndrome. An amount of RNA that ranged from roughly 0.5 to 1 ug was reverse transcribed with random hexamers. TCRdb itself ran the immunoSEQ multiplex PCR reads through MiXCR, one entry per CDR3 protein. The sample lists some 400,000 distinct CDR3 sequences; more than 70% were seen once. What was sequenced was CD8+ T cells from PBMCs. The receptors were gathered from a human donor with multiple sclerosis.

In its sample, this clonotype was seen once. The chain combines TRBV3-1 with TRBJ2-7; D is undetermined. The CDR3 is made up of 18 amino acids. V was trimmed by 0 bases and J by 5 bases, leaving 23 bases between them. Germline CDR1 is LGHDT and CDR2 is YNNKEL (reference sequence). The CDR3 here is CASSQDLPRRSQLDEQYF. In DNA form, the CDR3 reads TGTGCCAGCAGCCAAGATCTACCACGGCGGTCCCAGCTGGACGAGCAGTACTTC.

This clonotype was counted a few times. The chain has TRBV11-2 and TRBJ2-1; D call uncertain. V was cut by 2 bases and J by 10 bases, with 15 bases left in between. There are 14 residues in the CDR3. The germline gives CDR1 SGHAT, CDR2 FQNNGV. CDR3 DNA: TGTGCCAGCAGCTTAAACAACCACCCCCAAGAGCAGTTCTTC. Protein sequence: CASSLNNHPQEQFF.

V is TRBV29-1 and J is TRBJ1-1; D uncertain. Germline V lookup: CDR1 SQVTM, CDR2 ANQGSEA. This CDR3 contains 15 residues. Trimming shortened V by 2 bases and J by 0 bases, and 13 bases separated the two germline ends. The CDR3 bases are TGCAGCGTTGAACCTTCAGCCGCTGTGAACACTGAAGCTTTCTTT. This sequence encodes CSVEPSAAVNTEAFF.